These T cell receptor beta chains were read from a single sample in a study of blood T cell repertoires in COVID-19. Using immunoSEQ multiplex PCR, the repertoire was profiled, and TCRdb retains in-frame clones only, with some absent. The data hold 250,000 or so clones, with around 86% observed a single time. The source material was PBMCs or T cells enriched from blood (not recorded which). These TCRs come from a woman under 30 who had recovered from COVID-19. Both conserved end residues are part of each CDR3. The D gene is left open where the match is weak. Some rows have no size entry. The others give once, few or many, or a class for an expanded clone.

j_call,clone_size,v_call,d_call,cdr3_nt,cdr3_aa
TRBJ2-5,.,TRBV18,TRBD1,TGTGCCAGCTCACCACCCCCCCGGACAGGGGCCGCGGAGACCCAGTACTTC,CASSPPPRTGAAETQYF
TRBJ1-2,.,TRBV18,TRBD1,TGTGCCAGCTCGTTAGGACAGGGGCGTAACTATGGCTACACCTTC,CASSLGQGRNYGYTF
TRBJ1-5,.,TRBV4-1,.,TGCGCCAGCAGCCAAAGCGTGAATCAGCCCCAGCATTTT,CASSQSVNQPQHF
TRBJ1-2,few,TRBV28,.,TGTGCCAGCAGTTTACCGGGGGGCGCATTCGTCTATGGCTACACCTTC,CASSLPGGAFVYGYTF
TRBJ1-2,.,TRBV10-2,.,TGCGCCAGCAGTGAATCGGGGAGCTATGGCTACACCTTC,CASSESGSYGYTF
TRBJ2-7,.,TRBV4-2,.,TGTGCCAGCAGCCAAGTTAATGCGGGCGAGCAGTACTTC,CASSQVNAGEQYF
TRBJ2-2,.,TRBV9,TRBD1,TGTGCCAGCAGCGGATCCGGGACAGGGGGCTCCACCGGGGAGCTGTTTTTT,CASSGSGTGGSTGELFF
TRBJ2-7,.,TRBV7-2,.,TGTGCCAGCAGCTTAGGGGGAGCGTCCTACGAGCAGTACTTC,CASSLGGASYEQYF
TRBJ2-7,.,TRBV27,.,TGTGCCAGCAGTCCACGGAGCGGGCCCGGAATCTACGAGCAGTACTTC,CASSPRSGPGIYEQYF
TRBJ2-1,.,TRBV7-2,TRBD1,TGTGCCAGCAGCAGTTACAGGGGGCGGGTTGGTCACAATGAGCAGTTCTTC,CASSSYRGRVGHNEQFF
TRBJ2-3,.,TRBV2,TRBD2,TGTGCCAGCAGGACCTTATCAGCGGGGGGAAGTGGAGATACGCAGTATTTT,CASRTLSAGGSGDTQYF
TRBJ2-7,.,TRBV28,TRBD1,TGTGCCAGCAGAAGACAGGGGATTGGGTACGAGCAGTACTTC,CASRRQGIGYEQYF
TRBJ1-4,.,TRBV24-1,.,TGTGCCACCAGTGACCCACGGGGTACTAATGAAAAACTGTTTTTT,CATSDPRGTNEKLFF
TRBJ1-3,.,TRBV7-9,TRBD1,TGTGCCAGCAGCTGGGGACAGGGGACTGGAAACACCATATATTTT,CASSWGQGTGNTIYF
TRBJ2-5,.,TRBV29-1,TRBD2,TGCAGCTTAAGACTAGCGGGGAGACCCCAAGAGACCCAGTACTTC,CSLRLAGRPQETQYF
TRBJ1-6,once,TRBV6-5,.,TGTGCCAGTACCGGGACTTTTGACGGCCCTTCACCCCTCCACTTT,CASTGTFDGPSPLHF
TRBJ1-1,.,TRBV29-1,.,TGCAGCGTTGACAAACCCCGGGGGGGTGCGACTGCTGAAGCTTTCTTT,CSVDKPRGGATAEAFF
TRBJ1-3,.,TRBV6-1,.,TGTGCCAGCGGGGGCACAGGGATAAGTGGAAACACCATATATTTT,CASGGTGISGNTIYF
TRBJ1-6,once,TRBV27,.,TGTGCCAGCAGACGCAGGGCTAGCTCCTATAATTCACCCCTCCACTTT,CASRRRASSYNSPLHF
TRBJ2-3,.,TRBV4-1,TRBD2,TGCGCCAGCAGCCAAGAGCTAGCGGGAAGAGATACGCAGTATTTT,CASSQELAGRDTQYF
TRBJ1-5,.,TRBV12-2,.,TGTGCAAGTCGCTTAGTCCTTTACATACAACCCTCTGGACAGGGGGCGACCAAGCCCCAGCATTTT,CASRLVLYIQPSGQGATKPQHF
TRBJ2-1,once,TRBV18,TRBD1,TGTGCCAGCTCGCCGACAGGGGATGAGCAGTTCTTC,CASSPTGDEQFF
TRBJ2-1,.,TRBV25-1,.,TGTGCCAGCAGTGACCCCTCGCTAGCAAACTCCCGGGCCCAGTTCTTC,CASSDPSLANSRAQFF
TRBJ1-4,.,TRBV28,TRBD1,TGTGCCAGCAGTTTACGGACAGGGACTGAAAAACTGTTTTTT,CASSLRTGTEKLFF
TRBJ1-1,.,TRBV11-3,.,TGTGCCAGCAGCTTAGGTGATCATGCGGCGAACACTGAAGCTTTCTTT,CASSLGDHAANTEAFF
TRBJ2-3,once,TRBV2,TRBD2,TGTGCCAGCCGGGAGGGGGGCACAGATACGCAGTATTTT,CASREGGTDTQYF
TRBJ2-3,.,TRBV19,.,TGTGCCAGTAGCGACCAGCGGATCCACACAGATACGCAGTATTTT,CASSDQRIHTDTQYF
TRBJ2-7,.,TRBV19,TRBD2,TGTGCCAGTAGTTTGGGGCTAGCGGTTCCCTCCTACGAGCAGTACTTC,CASSLGLAVPSYEQYF
TRBJ1-1,.,TRBV4-3,.,TGCGCCAGCAGCCCAGTACAGAGGAACACTGAAGCTTTCTTT,CASSPVQRNTEAFF
TRBJ1-1,.,TRBV4-1,.,TGCGCCAGCAGCCAAGGATGGCAACAAATGAACACTGAAGCTTTCTTT,CASSQGWQQMNTEAFF
TRBJ2-3,.,TRBV6-1,.,TGTGCCAGCAGTGAAGGGTCGAGGGTAGGGACAGATACGCAGTATTTT,CASSEGSRVGTDTQYF
TRBJ1-5,.,TRBV6-2/TRBV6-3,TRBD1,TGTGCCAGCAGTTACCCTCGGGACAGGTTCGATAGCAATCAGCCCCAGCATTTT,CASSYPRDRFDSNQPQHF
TRBJ2-1,.,TRBV7-2,.,TGTGCCAGCAGCTTAGCGGGGGGAAAAAACAATGAGCAGTTCTTC,CASSLAGGKNNEQFF
TRBJ1-6,.,TRBV30,.,TGTGCCTGGAGGGCAGCTAGCTCCTATAATTCACCCCTCCACTTT,CAWRAASSYNSPLHF
TRBJ2-1,few,TRBV11-3,.,TGTGCCAGCAGCTTAGGGGGGGAAGGCTACAATGAGCAGTTCTTC,CASSLGGEGYNEQFF
TRBJ2-3,.,TRBV11-2,.,TGTGCCAGCACTCCGAGGACAGATACGCAGTATTTT,CASTPRTDTQYF
TRBJ1-4,.,TRBV9,TRBD1,TGTGCCAGCAGCGAAGGGGGCGGTCGCGAAAAACTGTTTTTT,CASSEGGGREKLFF
TRBJ2-5,.,TRBV9,TRBD2,TGTGCCAGCAGTCTCTCGGGACTAGCGGCCCAAGAGACCCAGTACTTC,CASSLSGLAAQETQYF
TRBJ1-3,.,TRBV5-4,TRBD1,TGTGCCAGCAGCCTTACCCTCGCCGGGACAGGGCAGGGAAACACCATATATTTT,CASSLTLAGTGQGNTIYF
TRBJ2-7,.,TRBV2,.,TGTGCCAGCATTCGGTTTCCCCTCGCGTCCTACGAGCAGTACTTC,CASIRFPLASYEQYF
TRBJ2-2,few,TRBV2,TRBD1,TGTGCCAGCAGTGAAACAGGGGTACCGACCGGGGAGCTGTTTTTT,CASSETGVPTGELFF
TRBJ1-2,.,TRBV29-1,.,TGCAGCGTTGAAGATCTTCAGGCAGCCTATGGCTACACCTTC,CSVEDLQAAYGYTF
TRBJ2-2,.,TRBV25-1,TRBD1,TGTGCCAGCAGTTGGGGGACAGGGGTTTCCGGGGAGCTGTTTTTT,CASSWGTGVSGELFF
TRBJ1-1,.,TRBV15,.,TGTGCCACCAGCAGAAAAAGACAGGCCTCGAACACTGAAGCTTTCTTT,CATSRKRQASNTEAFF
TRBJ2-5,.,TRBV10-3,TRBD2,TGTGCCATCAGGGGACTAGCGGGAGAAGAGACCCAGTACTTC,CAIRGLAGEETQYF
TRBJ2-5,few,TRBV11-3,TRBD1,TGTGCCAGCAGCCCCGGGACAGGGGGAGAGACCCAGTACTTC,CASSPGTGGETQYF
TRBJ1-4,.,TRBV27,.,TGTGCCAGCAGTACTGGGACCGGGAGTGCAACTAATGAAAAACTGTTTTTT,CASSTGTGSATNEKLFF
TRBJ2-1,.,TRBV5-1,TRBD2,TGCGCCAGCAGCCTCATGGGACTAGCGGGGGTGGATGAGCAGTTCTTC,CASSLMGLAGVDEQFF
TRBJ2-2,.,TRBV12-3/TRBV12-4,.,TGTGCCAGCAGAAATACAGGGTCCGGGGAGCTGTTTTTT,CASRNTGSGELFF